The TCR beta chain under discussion was sequenced for a study of T cell repertoires in cytomegalovirus infection. Overall study: Public signatures in TCR beta pointed to CMV infection and matching HLA type.

Study results and caveats: HLA-C-restricted CMV clonotypes gave the most frequent clonotype in two of eight donors. The cumulative frequency of public TCR beta families distinguished individuals who carried CMV together with the relevant HLA.

On this clonotype: Its specificity is not known.

TCRdb independently ran MiXCR on the reads; one entry per CDR3 protein. The table includes more than 200,000 distinct CDR3 sequences, roughly 9% detected once. Sequencing was done on a sample of PBMCs. The sequence was obtained from a human donor in good health (CMV status not recorded). Some clones in this sample may be carry-over from other donors' samples.

CDR3 loop: CASSLQNFAGGDEQFF. DNA of the CDR3: TGTGCCAGCAGCTTACAAAACTTTGCAGGGGGCGATGAGCAGTTCTTC. The chain links TRBV7-4 to TRBJ2-1; 8 bases map to TRBD1. The CDR3 totals 16 residues. Germline V gives CDR1 SGHVT, CDR2 SQSDAQ. V lost 2 bases to trimming and J lost 8 bases; unmatched junction nucleotides: 11.